The entry that follows covers one T cell receptor beta chain sequence. CDR3 length: 15 amino acids. The trim removed 5 bases at V and 0 bases at J, leaving 5 bases unmatched. Germline V gene sequence: CDR1 LNHDA, CDR2 SQIVND (reference sequence). The sample originates from a study of T cell responses to AZD1222 COVID-19 vaccine. Profiled with immunoSEQ multiplex PCR; TCRdb holds only in-frame clones, not every one. The sample has about 150,000 clones; approximately 90% are singletons. Sequences were derived from peripheral blood, sampled on day 0 of AZD1222 vaccination. The chain joins TRBV19 to TRBJ2-3, with TRBD2 matching over 7 bases. This TCR came from an adult in good health. CDR3 nucleotides: TGTGCCAGTAGTCGGGACTACTCTAGCACAGATACGCAGTATTTT. Translation: CASSRDYSSTDTQYF.